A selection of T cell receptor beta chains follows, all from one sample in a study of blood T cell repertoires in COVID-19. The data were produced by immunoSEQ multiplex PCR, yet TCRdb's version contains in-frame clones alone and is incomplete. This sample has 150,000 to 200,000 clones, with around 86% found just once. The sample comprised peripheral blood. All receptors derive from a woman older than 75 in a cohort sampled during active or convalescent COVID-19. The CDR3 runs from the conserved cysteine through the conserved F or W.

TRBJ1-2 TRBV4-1 CASSLTPGLRNYGYTF
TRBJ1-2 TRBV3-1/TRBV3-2 CASRRQGSNYGYTF
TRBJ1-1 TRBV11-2 CASTVPHPEGPAFF
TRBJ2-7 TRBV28 CASSPGRLSSYEQYF
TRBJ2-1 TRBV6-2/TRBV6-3 CASSYPFRLAGGRNEQFF
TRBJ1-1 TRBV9 CASSPRTGYTEAFF
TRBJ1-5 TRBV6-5 CASSTQGLSNQPQHF
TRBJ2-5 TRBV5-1 CASSLSPGGSVVQETQYF
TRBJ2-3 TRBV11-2 CASSPGLAGGFPDTQYF
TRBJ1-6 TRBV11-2 CASSLVETYNSPLHF
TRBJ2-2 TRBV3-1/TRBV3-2 CASSQLTVNTGELFF
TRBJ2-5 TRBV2 CASSVSEVRETQYF
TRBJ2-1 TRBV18 CASSPVPGYNNEQFF
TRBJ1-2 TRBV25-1 CASSRVGGREVYGYTF
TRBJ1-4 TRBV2 CASSAESAGTGEKLFF
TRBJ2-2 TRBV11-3 CASGSLNTGELFF
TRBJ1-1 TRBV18 CASSPTTGAYNTEAFF
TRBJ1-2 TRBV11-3 CASSTTGTNHNYGYTF
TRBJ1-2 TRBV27 CASSFGLGGYGYTF
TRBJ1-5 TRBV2 CASRYGTGDQPQHF
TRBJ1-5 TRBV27 CASSSYRGRLGQPQHF
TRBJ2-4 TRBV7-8 CASSFGQENIQYF
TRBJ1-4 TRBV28 CASSFSSILSEKLFF
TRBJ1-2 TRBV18 CASSPIKVRDNYGYTF
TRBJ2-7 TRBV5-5 CASSLVRGSPYEQYF
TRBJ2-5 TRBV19 CASKQGQHQETQYF
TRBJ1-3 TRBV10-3 CAISESKTGTFGNTIYF
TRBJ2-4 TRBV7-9 CASSLVGVIQYF
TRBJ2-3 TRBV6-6 CASKTSGSSDTQYF
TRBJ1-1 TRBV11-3 CASSRNRGTEAFF
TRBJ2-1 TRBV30 CACQTSGTYNEQFF
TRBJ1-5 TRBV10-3 CAISEEDSWYSNQPQHF
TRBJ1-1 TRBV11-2 CASSRRGGYGTEAFF
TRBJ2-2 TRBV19 CASWIGSGTSELFF
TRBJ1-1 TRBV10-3 CAISATDIRRTNTEAFF
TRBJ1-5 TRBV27 CASSPQSPQPQHF
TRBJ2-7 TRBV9 CASSPGQGTPYEQYF
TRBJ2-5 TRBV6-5 CASSKLAGLGETQYF
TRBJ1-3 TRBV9 CASSPRQASGNTIYF
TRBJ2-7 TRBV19 CASSSRDRGIYEQYF
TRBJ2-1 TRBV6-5 CASRLTDHNEQFF
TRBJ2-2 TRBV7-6 CASGGGRVTGELFF
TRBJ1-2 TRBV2 CASSALAGGGYTF
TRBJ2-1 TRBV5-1 CASSLLGLATNEQFF
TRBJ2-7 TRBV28 CASSSGQGKYEQYF
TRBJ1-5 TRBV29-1 CSVGGTGGNQPQHF
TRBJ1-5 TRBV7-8 CASSAQRGFQPQHF
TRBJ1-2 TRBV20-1 CSASVSDYGYTF
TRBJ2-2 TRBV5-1 CASSLAIVRGPGELFF
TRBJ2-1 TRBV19 CASRRSRLSGGASNEQFF
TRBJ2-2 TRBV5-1 CASSLESNTGELFF
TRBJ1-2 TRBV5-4 CASSLGAGGTYYGYTF
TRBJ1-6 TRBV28 CASLQQGNSPLHF
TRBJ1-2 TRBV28 CASRIGQGAEGYTF
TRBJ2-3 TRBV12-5 CASVLSGGGIDTQYF
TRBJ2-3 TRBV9 CASSEGGTSGITSFTDTQYF
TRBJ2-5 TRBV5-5 CASSLGSQETQYF
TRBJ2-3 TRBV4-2 CASSQDRIGKGTDTQYF
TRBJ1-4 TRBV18 CASSPLAEKLFF